These 5 T cell receptor beta chains were all obtained from the same sample, sequenced in a study of blood T cells in healthy people across ages. Combining a sample-barcoded 5' primer with a J-beta primer mix, a second PCR ran for 7 to 11 cycles. TCRdb re-derived calls from the 5' RACE reads in MiXCR, one entry per CDR3 protein. Of roughly 700,000 distinct CDR3 sequences listed, about 32% are singletons. Sequenced sample: blood. All receptors come from a woman over 75 in good health.

V gene TRBV20-1 combines with J gene TRBJ2-3, with TRBD2 identical over 12 bases. The CDR3 loop spans 14 amino acids. Germline-derived CDR1 and CDR2 are DFQATT and SNEGSKA (reference sequence). The V and J ends lost 5 bases and 3 bases, in that order; junction bases with no gene match: 3. CDR3 DNA: TGCAGTGCTTCTAGCGGGAGGGCAACAGATACGCAGTATTTT. The encoded protein is CSASSGRATDTQYF.

Remarks on this clonotype: A single base separates this from a much larger clone, so it may be a read error. This chain uses TRBV7-9 with TRBJ1-5, with D possibly TRBD1 on 6 matching bases. The CDR3 sequence is 13 residues long. Germline V gene sequence: CDR1 SEHNR, CDR2 FQNEAQ (reference sequence). The CDR3, as DNA: TGTGCCGGCAGCGCAGGGGGCAATCAGCCCCAGCATTTT. It yields the protein CAGSAGGNQPQHF. The whole variable domain, remainder taken from reference TRBV7-9 and TRBJ1-5, is DTGVSQNPRHKITKRGQNVTFRCDPISEHNRLYWYRQTLGQGPEFLTYFQNEAQLEKSRLLSDRFSAERPKGSFSTLEIQRTEQGDSAMYLCAGSAGGNQPQHFGDGTRLSIL.

Points on this clonotype: A read error may explain this, as a much larger clone is one base away. The chain combines TRBV20-1 with TRBJ2-7; 8 bases agree with TRBD2. The germline CDR1 and CDR2 sequences are DFQATT and SNEGSKA (reference sequence). The V segment lost 5 bases and the J segment 10 bases; nucleotides outside the gene matches: 19. The CDR3 consists of 15 residues. The CDR3 loop reads CSAEAEGRGVEIQYF. The CDR3 nucleotides read TGCAGTGCTGAAGCAGAAGGGCGGGGGGTGGAGATCCAGTACTTC.

In this sample, this clonotype turned up many times. The rearrangement joins TRBV29-1 to TRBJ1-4; D is possibly TRBD1 (6 bases). V was pared by 4 bases and J by 4 bases, with 10 bases between. From germline, CDR1 is SQVTM and CDR2 ANQGSEA. This CDR3 spans 13 amino acids. For the CDR3, the DNA is TGCAGCGTTGCGAGGGGGTTTAATGAAAAACTGTTTTTT. Its protein product is CSVARGFNEKLFF.

This clonotype was seen repeatedly, ten times or more. The chain carries TRBV20-1 and TRBJ2-4; D gene ambiguous. Germline CDR1 and CDR2: DFQATT and SNEGSKA (reference sequence). With 6 bases removed from V and 5 bases from J, the gap between germline ends came to 11 bases. CDR3 length: 12 residues. The CDR3 loop reads CSAGIGENIQYF. The CDR3 bases are TGCAGTGCGGGAATTGGGGAAAACATTCAGTACTTC.